The rows below give T cell receptor beta chains drawn from one sample of a study of CD8 T cells in Susac syndrome. TCRdb called the immunoSEQ multiplex PCR reads again in MiXCR, with one record for every CDR3 protein. The sample contains roughly 130,000 distinct CDR3 sequences, around 94% of which appear only once. Source material: CD4+ T cells from PBMCs. These TCRs come from a human donor with multiple sclerosis. The CDR3 runs from the conserved cysteine through the conserved F or W. A D gene is named only where the DNA matches it firmly. Size is omitted from some rows. Given values are once, few, many or a class for expanded clones.

>TRBJ1-2|NA|NA|TRBV15
CATREGLPYGYTF
TGTGCCACCCGCGAGGGGCTACCCTATGGCTACACCTTC
>TRBJ1-1|NA|TRBD1|TRBV27
CASSRGQANTEAFF
TGTGCCAGCAGTCGGGGACAGGCCAACACTGAAGCTTTCTTT
>TRBJ2-7|NA|NA|TRBV4-2
CASSQAPYEQYF
TGTGCCAGCAGCCAGGCACCCTACGAGCAGTACTTC
>TRBJ1-2|NA|NA|TRBV12-3/TRBV12-4
CASSLGWGGYTF
TGTGCCAGCAGTTTAGGTTGGGGGGGCTACACCTTC
>TRBJ1-5|NA|TRBD1|TRBV23-1
CASSPGQGAGQPQHF
TGCGCCAGCAGTCCCGGTCAGGGGGCGGGGCAGCCCCAGCATTTT
>TRBJ2-7|NA|NA|TRBV25-1
CASSPRGGTDYEQYF
TGTGCCAGCAGTCCTAGGGGGGGAACCGACTACGAGCAGTACTTC
>TRBJ1-1|NA|NA|TRBV5-1
CASSLGEAETEAFF
TGCGCCAGCAGCTTGGGGGAGGCGGAGACTGAAGCTTTCTTT
>TRBJ2-4|NA|TRBD1|TRBV20-1
CSARPGQGASNIQYF
TGCAGTGCTAGACCGGGACAGGGGGCGAGTAACATTCAGTACTTC
>TRBJ2-7|NA|TRBD2|TRBV7-6
CASSSVSGGYEQYF
TGTGCCAGCAGCTCTGTTAGCGGGGGTTACGAGCAGTACTTC
>TRBJ1-1|NA|NA|TRBV5-1
CASSSVGSNTEAFF
TGCGCCAGCAGTTCGGTAGGGTCGAACACTGAAGCTTTCTTT
>TRBJ2-3|once|TRBD2|TRBV5-4
CASSSTSGTDTQYF
TGTGCCAGCAGCTCAACTAGCGGCACAGATACGCAGTATTTT
>TRBJ2-2|NA|TRBD2|TRBV19
CASSPLGLAGGGELFF
TGTGCCAGTAGTCCTCTTGGACTAGCGGGAGGTGGGGAGCTGTTTTTT
>TRBJ1-3|NA|NA|TRBV15
CATSSAALSGNTIYF
TGTGCCACCAGCAGCGCAGCCCTCTCTGGAAACACCATATATTTT
>TRBJ2-7|NA|TRBD2|TRBV9
CASSTGTSSYEQYF
TGTGCCAGCAGCACCGGGACTAGCAGTTACGAGCAGTACTTC
>TRBJ1-1|NA|NA|TRBV6-6
CASSYLTGSREVFF
TGTGCCAGCAGTTACCTTACAGGAAGTAGGGAGGTTTTCTTT
>TRBJ1-2|NA|NA|TRBV19
CASDQGNYGYTF
TGTGCCAGCGATCAGGGAAACTATGGCTACACCTTC
>TRBJ2-2|NA|NA|TRBV6-2/TRBV6-3
CASLDGGQRDTGELFF
TGTGCCAGCTTAGATGGCGGACAGAGGGACACCGGGGAGCTGTTTTTT
>TRBJ2-7|NA|NA|TRBV7-9
CASSQRDEQYF
TGTGCCAGCAGCCAGAGGGACGAGCAGTACTTC
>TRBJ1-4|NA|TRBD1|TRBV19
CATRTGVNEKLFF
TGTGCCACCCGGACAGGGGTGAATGAAAAACTGTTTTTT
>TRBJ2-7|NA|NA|TRBV5-1
CASSTGTGEQYF
TGCGCCAGCAGCACCGGGACCGGTGAGCAGTACTTC
>TRBJ2-5|NA|NA|TRBV9
CASSVGGSLQTQYF
TGTGCCAGCAGCGTAGGAGGATCATTGCAGACCCAGTACTTC
>TRBJ2-2|NA|TRBD2|TRBV6-5
CASRVAGAVAGELFF
TGTGCCAGCAGGGTAGCGGGAGCGGTGGCCGGGGAGCTGTTTTTT
>TRBJ2-1|NA|TRBD2|TRBV27
CASSPLAGGINEQFF
TGTGCCAGCAGTCCTCTAGCGGGAGGGATCAATGAGCAGTTCTTC
>TRBJ2-5|NA|NA|TRBV6-5
CASSYGTSRHGTQYF
TGTGCCAGCAGTTACGGGACTTCACGACATGGGACCCAGTACTTC
>TRBJ2-7|NA|NA|TRBV20-1
CSASTGVYREQYF
TGCAGTGCTAGTACGGGGGTTTATCGGGAGCAGTACTTC
>TRBJ1-2|NA|NA|TRBV9
CASSAEGWRNYGYTF
TGTGCCAGCAGCGCCGAGGGATGGCGGAACTATGGCTACACCTTC
>TRBJ2-4|once|TRBD2|TRBV12-3/TRBV12-4
CASTSGLAGGIAKNIQYF
TGTGCCAGCACCTCGGGACTAGCGGGGGGTATAGCCAAAAACATTCAGTACTTC
>TRBJ2-7|NA|TRBD1|TRBV18
CASSGQGITYEQYF
TGTGCCAGCTCCGGACAGGGGATTACCTACGAGCAGTACTTC
>TRBJ1-1|NA|NA|TRBV6-1
CASSEQPNTEAFF
TGTGCCAGCAGTGAACAGCCTAACACTGAAGCTTTCTTT
>TRBJ2-5|NA|TRBD1|TRBV6-5
CASSYSQTGQGTQYF
TGTGCCAGCAGTTACTCCCAGACAGGGCAAGGGACCCAGTACTTC
>TRBJ2-7|NA|TRBD2|TRBV7-9
CASSPVLAGGGTHF
TGTGCCAGCAGTCCCGTCCTAGCGGGAGGAGGTACCCACTTC
>TRBJ2-3|NA|TRBD2|TRBV2
CASSSETSGGSDTQYF
TGTGCCAGCAGCTCCGAGACTAGCGGGGGATCGGATACGCAGTATTTT
>TRBJ2-1|NA|NA|TRBV20-1
CSARGDRWYNEQFF
TGCAGTGCTAGAGGGGACCGATGGTACAATGAGCAGTTCTTC
>TRBJ1-2|NA|TRBD1|TRBV30
CAWSNTGGNYGYTF
TGTGCCTGGAGTAATACAGGGGGCAACTATGGCTACACCTTC
>TRBJ2-7|NA|NA|TRBV6-6
CASSRPTADEQYF
TGTGCCAGCAGTCGCCCGACAGCGGACGAGCAGTACTTC
>TRBJ1-6|NA|NA|TRBV6-2/TRBV6-3
CASSPNRDRSYNSPLHF
TGTGCCAGCAGCCCGAACAGGGACCGGTCCTATAATTCACCCCTCCACTTT
>TRBJ1-1|NA|NA|TRBV29-1
CSVDHQNTEAFF
TGCAGCGTTGACCACCAGAACACTGAAGCTTTCTTT
>TRBJ2-7|NA|TRBD2|TRBV20-1
CSAREREGFWSYEQYF
TGCAGTGCTAGAGAGCGGGAGGGTTTCTGGTCCTACGAGCAGTACTTC
>TRBJ1-4|once|TRBD1|TRBV3-1
CASSQGLGQYNEKLFF
TGTGCCAGCAGCCAAGGCCTGGGACAGTATAATGAAAAACTGTTTTTT
>TRBJ2-2|NA|TRBD2|TRBV7-9
CASSLVAGGTGELFF
TGTGCCAGCAGCTTAGTAGCGGGAGGCACCGGGGAGCTGTTTTTT
>TRBJ2-7|once|TRBD2|TRBV30
CAWSSGRAVGEQYF
TGTGCCTGGAGCAGCGGGAGGGCCGTTGGCGAGCAGTACTTC
>TRBJ2-3|NA|NA|TRBV5-1
CASSLRGLGADTQYF
TGCGCCAGCAGCTTGAGAGGGTTGGGGGCAGATACGCAGTATTTT
>TRBJ1-2|once|TRBD1|TRBV29-1
CSVGQDRSLGYTF
TGCAGCGTTGGGCAGGACAGGTCGCTGGGCTACACCTTC
>TRBJ1-6|NA|NA|TRBV30
CAWSARAGGISPLHF
TGTGCCTGGAGTGCAAGGGCCGGAGGGATTTCACCCCTCCACTTT
>TRBJ2-7|NA|NA|TRBV30
CAWEANYEQYF
TGTGCCTGGGAGGCCAACTACGAGCAGTACTTC
>TRBJ1-5|NA|NA|TRBV6-6
CASRVSPWGNQPQHF
TGTGCCAGCAGGGTAAGCCCGTGGGGCAATCAGCCCCAGCATTTT
>TRBJ2-1|NA|NA|TRBV7-9
CASSLARGYNEQFF
TGTGCCAGCAGCTTAGCGCGCGGGTACAATGAGCAGTTCTTC
>TRBJ1-5|NA|NA|TRBV6-5
CASSSLSTQPQHF
TGTGCCAGCAGTTCCCTTTCTACGCAGCCCCAGCATTTT
>TRBJ2-3|NA|TRBD2|TRBV9
CASSGAGVTDTQYF
TGTGCCAGCAGCGGGGCGGGAGTTACAGATACGCAGTATTTT
>TRBJ1-1|NA|NA|TRBV3-1
CASSHPRGEGTEAFF
TGTGCCAGCAGCCACCCAAGGGGGGAGGGGACTGAAGCTTTCTTT
>TRBJ1-3|NA|NA|TRBV6-5
CASSQVAGNTIYF
TGTGCCAGCAGCCAGGTTGCTGGAAACACCATATATTTT